Below, one T cell receptor (beta chain) is given with its context. It has no known antigen specificity. No base quality information exists; no much larger clone differs at one position. This sample was taken from a study of metastatic and nonmetastatic thyroid tumors (dated by TCRdb to about 2020). Study-level background: For patients with malignant and with benign thyroid disease, the researchers compared repertoires between peripheral blood samples and tumor or nodule tissue samples.

The investigation overall reported the following: In both blood and tumor samples, malignant tumors were reported to have significantly higher TCR beta diversity than benign nodules.

The library was generated by PCR. The sample was run on an Illumina HiSeq 4000. High-throughput sequencing was used to profile the TCR beta-chain CDR3 region of every patient. From the authors' description of their analysis: A classifier to discriminate distant-metastatic papillary thyroid cancer patients was built from CDR3 differences across clinicopathological groups. The Shannon index was used to assess repertoire diversity, and the Morisita-Horn index was used to assess tumor-blood repertoire similarity. In TCRdb, the public reads were trimmed at Q25 with fastp and aligned with MiXCR, with productive beta chains retained. These V and J calls originate from TCRdb's pipeline instead of the authors' own analysis. Here the sample has 7,000 to 9,500 clones; around 29% occur a single time. About 20% of the sample is in the top ten clones. The CDR3 has 19 amino acids, counting the end cysteine and phenylalanine. Only the CDR3 portion is preserved as DNA: 57 bases, with reading frame beginning at the first base. V is trimmed back by 2 bases and J by 4 bases, and the junction contains 13 bases that no gene match accounts for. The germline V gene specifies SGHVS as CDR1 and FNYEAQ as CDR2.

None of the patients had been given any treatment before thyroid surgery. The study retrospectively analysed patient clinical samples collected from the early 2010s to the late 2010s using T-cell receptor beta sequencing. The sequenced sample was tumor tissue. This TCR derives from a female donor with papillary thyroid cancer or a benign thyroid nodule (not recorded which). Some clones in this sample may be carry-over from other donors' samples. The chain is assembled from TRBV7-6 and TRBJ2-3, with 12 junctional bases fitting TRBD2. The sequence in DNA is TGTGCCAGCAGCTTATATACTAGCGGGGGGCCCATGGGTGCAGATACGCAGTATTTT. Its protein product is CASSLYTSGGPMGADTQYF.